Each of the 2 T cell receptor beta chains below was sequenced from the same sample in a study of T cell responses to AZD1222 COVID-19 vaccine. Sequencing was performed with immunoSEQ multiplex PCR; in TCRdb, only in-frame clones are kept and a portion is missing. This table has about 120,000 clones, around 92% appearing once. The sample consisted of peripheral blood, taken 28 days after the second AZD1222 dose. Receptors originate from an adult who received the AZD1222 COVID-19 vaccine.

This sequence joins TRBV28 and TRBJ1-1; D not resolved. Germline V gene sequence: CDR1 MDHEN, CDR2 SYDVKM. This CDR3 contains 14 residues. With 0 bases removed from V and 4 bases from J, the gap between germline ends came to 9 bases. CDR3 amino acids: CASSLWTQSTEAFF. The CDR3 nucleotides read TGTGCCAGCAGTTTATGGACCCAAAGCACTGAAGCTTTCTTT.

This clone was found a few times. The rearrangement joins TRBV29-1 to TRBJ2-7; 8 positions agree with TRBD2. The CDR3 has 12 amino acids. The germline gives CDR1 SQVTM, CDR2 ANQGSEA. Trimming at V came to 6 bases and at J to 4 bases, leaving 5 bases not matched to a gene. In DNA form, the CDR3 reads TGCAGCGTCAGACCGGGGGGGTACGAGCAGTACTTC. Its protein product is CSVRPGGYEQYF.